The clone carrying this TCR beta chain was recorded a few times. V was clipped by 5 bases and J by 3 bases; unmatched bases: 10. CDR3 length: 15 residues. From germline, CDR1 is MNHEY and CDR2 SVGAGI. The sample is drawn from a study of blood T cell repertoires in COVID-19. Authors' data handling: Amplification of reference gene primers provided the estimated nucleated cell counts. Method: immunoSEQ multiplex PCR; TCRdb's copy keeps in-frame clones and lacks some. D and trimming come from the DNA, and the V and J calls and clone size come from that table. The table shows 220,000 or so clones, with approximately 81% occurring only once.

This chain joins TRBV6-5 and TRBJ2-7; 7 positions agree with TRBD1. The specimen was peripheral blood. The clonotype was recovered from a man aged 50-60 years who had recovered from COVID-19. CDR3 DNA sequence: TGTGCCAGCAGTCCAAGAGGGGGCGCAAACTACGAGCAGTACTTC. Residues: CASSPRGGANYEQYF.